The 26 T cell receptor beta chains presented below share a single source sample, sequenced in a study of T-cell memory formation after mild COVID-19. From the 5' RACE reads, TCRdb called clonotypes with MiXCR, one entry per CDR3 protein. This sample has about half a million distinct CDR3 sequences, with 15% to 20% found just once. Specimen: PBMCs or a T cell subset sorted from them (not recorded which). These receptors all come from an adult woman who had mild COVID-19 (a few samples of this study predate the infection). Cell type and time point are not known.

The V gene is TRBV6-5, the J gene TRBJ1-5; 8 bases line up with TRBD1. This CDR3 has 15 residues. CDR1 MNHEY and CDR2 SVGAGI come from the germline V gene. J lost 0 bases, V lost 6 bases, and 4 bases had no gene match. This CDR3 is CASRRTGISNQPQHF. DNA for the CDR3: TGTGCCAGCAGAAGGACAGGGATTAGCAATCAGCCCCAGCATTTT.

The chain links TRBV6-5 to TRBJ1-2; a weak D match, TRBD1 (6 bases). Trimming removed 7 bases from V and 8 bases from J, with 11 bases in between. This CDR3 has 11 residues. Germline CDR1 MNHEY, CDR2 SVGAGI. The CDR3 bases are TGTGCCAGCAAAACCAGGGGAGGCTACACCTTC. Its translation: CASKTRGGYTF.

This clonotype showed up just a few times. V gene TRBV4-3 combines with J gene TRBJ2-1, with TRBD2 matching over 11 bases. The CDR3 covers 15 residues. CDR1 is LGHNA and CDR2 is YSLEER in the germline V gene. J gave up 10 bases and V 3 bases, and 8 bases lay outside the gene matches. In DNA form, the CDR3 reads TGCGCCAGCAGCCAGGGTAGCGGGAGGGGGGGAGAGCAGTTCTTC. This sequence encodes CASSQGSGRGGEQFF.

This clonotype has more than one count but fewer than ten. The chain links TRBV30 to TRBJ2-3; D tentatively fits TRBD1 or TRBD2 (6 bases each). Deletions cut 2 bases from V and 2 bases from J, with 20 bases between. The CDR3 contains 17 residues. Germline-derived CDR1 and CDR2 are GTSNPN and SVGIG (reference sequence). This CDR3 is CAWSPLGTGASTDTQYF. CDR3 sequence (DNA): TGTGCCTGGAGTCCCCTTGGTACGGGGGCGTCCACAGATACGCAGTATTTT.

This clonotype has a count of ten or more. The CDR3 DNA follows: TGTGCCAGCAGCTTAGATCGGGATCAGCCCCAGCATTTT. It encodes CASSLDRDQPQHF. J is TRBJ1-5 and V is TRBV7-2, with unresolved D. The CDR3 extends over 13 amino acids. V was clipped by 1 base and J by 5 bases, with 6 bases between them. Germline V gives CDR1 SGHTA, CDR2 FQGNSA.

V gene TRBV7-3 combines with J gene TRBJ2-1; D perhaps matches TRBD1 (6 bases). The CDR3 sequence is 14 residues long. Germline CDR1 and CDR2: SGHTA and FQGTGA. V lost 5 bases and J 9 bases, leaving 17 bases between the germline ends. CDR3 loop: CASSTRSRGGEQFF. The CDR3 DNA sequence: TGTGCCAGCAGCACCCGTAGCAGAGGGGGTGAGCAGTTCTTC.

V gene TRBV10-3 combines with J gene TRBJ2-2; D not certain. This CDR3 is built from 13 residues. Germline V gives CDR1 ENHRY, CDR2 SYGVKD. The ends were cut back, 8 bases at V and 0 bases at J, with 7 bases in the middle. The CDR3 DNA is TGTGCCATCCGAACGGCGAACACCGGGGAGCTGTTTTTT. This sequence encodes CAIRTANTGELFF.

The rearrangement links TRBV20-1 to TRBJ2-3, with 13 bases matching TRBD2. The CDR3 contains 14 residues. Trimming removed 6 bases from V and 5 bases from J; junction bases left unmatched: 5. The germline gives CDR1 DFQATT, CDR2 SNEGSKA (reference sequence). CDR3 sequence: CSAAGLAGLDTQYF. The CDR3 DNA sequence: TGCAGTGCGGCGGGACTAGCGGGGTTAGATACGCAGTATTTT.

This clonotype was found many times. The junction departs from the called germline gene at one end, perhaps through a read error. CDR3 nucleotides: TGTGCCAGCAGCTTAGCGGGAGTCTCCTACGAGCAGTACTTC. Protein: CASSLAGVSYEQYF. J is TRBJ2-7 and V is TRBV5-1, with 9 bases fitting TRBD2. CDR1 and CDR2 (germline): SGHRS, YFSETQ. CDR3 length equals 14 residues.

A few counts support this clonotype. The chain joins TRBV5-1 to TRBJ2-3; D may be TRBD1 (6 bases). Deletions cut 0 bases from V and 4 bases from J, with 12 bases between. Germline lookup yields CDR1 SGHRS and CDR2 YFSETQ. CDR3 size: 15 residues. The CDR3 bases are TGCGCCAGCAGCTTGGACTACAGGGAGCCAGATACGCAGTATTTT. Protein product: CASSLDYREPDTQYF.

CDR3 sequence: CASSSGRGGRWTGELFF. For the CDR3, the DNA is TGTGCCAGCAGCTCCGGCAGAGGGGGGCGCTGGACCGGGGAGCTGTTTTTT. V and J are TRBV7-8 and TRBJ2-2; D may be TRBD1 or TRBD2 (6 bases each). This CDR3 is built from 17 residues. Trimming took off 4 bases at V and 5 bases at J, with 20 bases between the two ends. Germline values: CDR1 SGHVS, CDR2 FQNEAQ.

J is TRBJ1-5 and V is TRBV6-4; D uncertain. Germline V gives CDR1 MRHNA, CDR2 SNTAGT. The V end lost 6 bases, the J end lost 5 bases, and 14 bases lay between the germline ends. The CDR3 totals 14 residues. CDR3 DNA: TGTGCCAGCAGCGGGGTCCTCGGGCATCAGCCCCAGCATTTT. Protein: CASSGVLGHQPQHF.

The rearrangement uses TRBV5-6 and TRBJ1-2; 9 bases are a match to TRBD1. The junction had 10 bases not matched to a gene; V was cut back by 4 bases and J by 3 bases. Per germline, CDR1 SGHDT and CDR2 YYEEEE. This CDR3 is 16 amino acids long. CDR3 sequence: CASSPPDGTGYYGYTF. DNA for the CDR3: TGTGCCAGCAGCCCACCGGATGGGACAGGGTACTATGGCTACACCTTC.

This clonotype was counted between two and nine times. The V and J genes are TRBV7-9 and TRBJ2-1; D is undetermined. Trimming cost V 2 bases and J 8 bases, with 13 bases left between them. There are 14 residues in the CDR3. Germline V gene lookup returns CDR1 SEHNR and CDR2 FQNEAQ (reference sequence). Here the CDR3 DNA reads TGTGCCAGCAGCTTACCCGGTGCCCGGGATGAGCAGTTCTTC. It yields the protein CASSLPGARDEQFF.

This chain connects TRBV12-3 or TRBV12-4 to TRBJ2-3; no clear D gene. Trimming cost V 5 bases and J 3 bases, with 6 bases left between them. CDR3 length: 12 residues. The CDR3 spells CASSKFTDTQYF. CDR3 in DNA: TGTGCCAGCAGTAAATTTACAGATACGCAGTATTTT.

The V call is TRBV6-2 or TRBV6-3, the J call TRBJ2-3; 8 nucleotides match TRBD1. CDR3 length: 19 residues. Germline V gives CDR1 MNHEY, CDR2 SVGEGT. Germline trimming cut 2 bases from V and 2 bases from J; bases unmatched to any gene: 15. This CDR3 reads CASSYHEYPDRVLTDTQYF. The CDR3 nucleotides read TGTGCCAGCAGTTACCATGAATACCCGGACAGGGTCCTCACAGATACGCAGTATTTT.

The V and J genes are TRBV5-4 and TRBJ2-7; TRBD1 is a possible D gene (6 bases). The CDR3 has 12 amino acids. V gave up 2 bases and J gave up 12 bases, with 15 bases separating them. Germline V gene sequence: CDR1 SGHNT, CDR2 YYREEE (reference sequence). CDR3 sequence (DNA): TGTGCCAGCAGCTTCGTCCAGGGGTCTCTGTACTTC. Translated, it gives CASSFVQGSLYF.

The chain employs TRBV9 and TRBJ1-2, with TRBD1 matching 9 bases. This CDR3 comprises 16 residues. With 0 bases clipped from V and 3 bases from J, the junction kept 6 bases outside the gene matches. The germline CDR1 and CDR2 sequences are SGDLS and YYNGEE. In nucleotides, the CDR3 is TGTGCCAGCAGCGTAGGGACGGGACAGGGATACTATGGCTACACCTTC. As protein: CASSVGTGQGYYGYTF.

This chain joins TRBV24-1 and TRBJ2-2; D not certain. The germline V and J ends were trimmed by 9 bases and 4 bases, with 11 bases remaining between them. CDR1 and CDR2 (germline): KGHDR, SFDVKD. This CDR3 has 13 residues. The CDR3 nucleotides read TGTGCCACCGTACACCCGAGCACCGGGGAGCTGTTTTTT. It translates to CATVHPSTGELFF.

The chain combines TRBV5-1 with TRBJ2-7; D possibly uses TRBD1 or TRBD2 (5 bases each). CDR3 length: 19 residues. Trimming left V 3 bases short and J 3 bases short, with 28 bases between. Per the germline V gene, CDR1 is SGHRS and CDR2 is YFSETQ. The DNA for the CDR3 is TGCGCCAGCAGCTACGCCGGGACGTTGGGCTCCGGGCCAGGCTACGAGCAGTACTTC. Its translation is CASSYAGTLGSGPGYEQYF.

This clonotype was seen a few times. J is TRBJ2-5 and V is TRBV6-1; TRBD1 is a possible D gene (7 bases). The CDR3 extends over 13 amino acids. Trimming removed 6 bases at V and 5 bases at J, with 13 bases between. Germline V CDR1 and CDR2: MNHNS, SASEGT. CDR3 sequence: CASRKPGGETQYF. The CDR3 DNA sequence: TGTGCCAGCAGAAAACCAGGGGGGGAGACCCAGTACTTC.

CDR3 protein: CASTLAGGTSTDTQYF. The CDR3 nucleotides are TGTGCCAGCACCCTAGCGGGGGGGACTAGCACAGATACGCAGTATTTT. This rearrangement joins TRBV7-6 to TRBJ2-3, with 12 bases lining up with TRBD2. CDR3 length equals 16 residues. The V segment lost 7 bases and the J segment 0 bases; nucleotides outside the gene matches: 5. The germline CDR1 and CDR2 sequences are SGHVS and FNYEAQ.

This clonotype was observed at least ten times. The rearrangement joins TRBV3-1 to TRBJ2-7, with D unclear. Germline V CDR1 and CDR2: LGHDT, YNNKEL (reference sequence). The CDR3 totals 12 residues. The germline V and J ends were trimmed by 2 bases and 4 bases, with 6 bases remaining between them. CDR3 nucleotides: TGTGCCAGCAGCCAAAATCGTTACGAGCAGTACTTC. It yields the protein CASSQNRYEQYF.

This chain connects TRBV4-1 to TRBJ1-2, with D unclear. V lost 0 bases to trimming and J lost 8 bases, with 13 bases between them. Germline V gene data show CDR1 as MGHRA and CDR2 as YSYEKL. There are 14 residues in the CDR3. This CDR3 is CASSQDPKGGGYTF. In DNA form, the CDR3 reads TGCGCCAGCAGCCAAGATCCGAAGGGAGGAGGCTACACCTTC.

The sample holds a few counts of this clonotype. The rearrangement links TRBV7-2 to TRBJ2-3; the D is unclear. The CDR3 has 16 residues. V lost 0 bases and J 0 bases, leaving 10 bases between the germline ends. Germline CDR1 and CDR2: SGHTA and FQGNSA. CDR3 protein: CASSLASGRSTDTQYF. CDR3 coding DNA: TGTGCCAGCAGCTTAGCGTCTGGGCGGAGCACAGATACGCAGTATTTT.

This clonotype was picked up a small number of times. This sequence joins TRBV5-1 and TRBJ2-3; D is possibly TRBD1 (6 bases). In germline, CDR1 is SGHRS, CDR2 YFSETQ. Trimming pared 2 bases from V and 6 bases from J, leaving 19 bases between. The CDR3 has 16 amino acids. CDR3 sequence (DNA): TGCGCCAGCAGCTTCTCCGGGACACCTTCGGGGGATACGCAGTATTTT. It translates to CASSFSGTPSGDTQYF.